This T cell receptor (beta chain) was retrieved from a study of blood T cells in healthy people across ages (dated by TCRdb to 2013 to 2016). Some background on the complete study: In model experiments, template switching captured roughly one uniquely barcoded TCR beta cDNA molecule for every two T cells. Donors of different ages were randomly distributed across sequencing lanes to avoid experimental bias. Donors were grouped into four age groups: young (average roughly 15 years), middle-aged (around 39), aged (62) and long-lived (approximately 75). The study analyzed two additional independent replicas of 1 million unique cDNA reads from the same blood draw for two donors, one aged 18 to 29 and one aged 80 or older. Using deep sequencing normalized with unique cDNA molecular identifiers, the study measured how TCR beta repertoire diversity changes with age. Overall results and qualifications from the work: Since profiling was done on bulk unsorted PBMCs, naive and antigen-experienced compartments could not be conclusively compared. Observed TCR beta diversity per million T cells fell roughly linearly with age, and a significant reduction was already apparent by age approximately 41. The percentage of naive T cells measured by flow cytometry correlated strongly with observed TCR beta diversity. Estimates of total diversity from one million sequenced T cells were regarded as lower bounds and underestimates. Compared with the aged group, the long-lived group had more naive CD4+ T cells, fewer expanded clones and increased TCR diversity, suggesting age selection. Donor CMV infection status was unknown, potentially confounding age-related changes in expanded clonotypes.

The method behind the library was 5' RACE. Sequencing instrument: Illumina HiSeq 2500. A second roughly 6 to 12 cycle PCR used a sample-barcoded 5' primer and a J-beta primer mix. Each TCR beta cDNA molecule received a unique molecular identifier from a template-switch 5' adaptor carrying 12 random nucleotides. Each sample yielded at least 2.5 million CDR3-containing paired-end reads. First-strand cDNA synthesis was performed from all RNA using the Mint cDNA synthesis kit, with priming by a TRBC-specific oligonucleotide. Following uracil-DNA glycosylase treatment, a first 18-cycle PCR with universal primers M1SS and BC2_uni_R was performed on all cDNA. Processing in the source paper ran as follows. For normalization, 1 million high-quality reads were randomly selected from each sample, with every read carrying a distinct molecular identifier. Reads with shared molecular identifiers were discarded instead of being binned into consensus sequences. CDR3 identification, clonotype clustering and error correction used MiTCR with a Q25 quality threshold and the strictest error-elimination algorithm. A nonparametric unseen species model with Euler transformation was used to estimate lower-bound total TCR beta diversity. The raw public reads went through TCRdb reprocessing: fastp at Q25, MiXCR clone calling, in-frame beta chains kept. Every entry covers one CDR3 protein and lists the most common genes and DNA from its rows. TCRdb assigned the V and J calls; the authors' analysis was not used. The sample table contains some 750,000 distinct CDR3 sequences; only one count was recorded for 22% of them. Of the sample, approximately 20% falls within the top ten clones.

The 39 donors, aged about 6 to 95 years, were systemically healthy Caucasian individuals from Russia. Ten milliliters of peripheral blood were drawn from each donor into EDTA-treated Vacutainer tubes. Ficoll-Paque density-gradient centrifugation was used to isolate PBMCs, with at least 6.5 million per sample. Trizol reagent was used to extract total RNA from PBMCs, with at least 5 micrograms per sample. The percentages of naive CD45RAhigh/CD27high T cells were determined by flow cytometry on a PBMC aliquot from every donor. About this clonotype itself: It lacks a known antigen. Base qualities are missing; no much larger clone stands one base away.

There are 13 amino acids in the CDR3, from cysteine to phenylalanine inclusive. The kept DNA is CDR3 alone, 39 bases in frame from the first base. Via the germline V gene, CDR1 is KGHSH and CDR2 LQKENI. V is reduced by 4 bases and J by 8 bases, leaving a spacing of 12 bases between them. The source material was blood. This TCR was recovered from a man aged 70-80 years in good health. The rearranged segments are TRBV18 and TRBJ2-4, with TRBD1 perhaps the D gene, on 6 matching bases. Here is the DNA: TGTGCCAGCTCACTACAGGGTTTGGACATTCAGTACTTC. It translates as CASSLQGLDIQYF.